These 18 T cell receptor beta chains share one sample of origin, sequenced in a study of cytomegalovirus exposure and HLA in healthy donors. Primers: 60 Vbeta forward and 13 Jbeta reverse. TCRdb keeps only in-frame clones here, not all; method: immunoSEQ multiplex PCR. The sample includes around 88,000 clones, about 78% of them seen just once. The sample taken for sequencing was PBMCs. The receptors come from a woman aged 40 to 50 in good health and CMV-seropositive.

The chain links TRBV5-4 to TRBJ2-2; 10 bases are shared with TRBD2. This CDR3 contains 15 residues. CDR1 SGHNT and CDR2 YYREEE come from the germline V gene (reference sequence). Trimming at V came to 5 bases and at J to 1 base, leaving 2 bases not matched to a gene. The DNA of the CDR3 is TGTGCCAGCAGAATAGCGGGAGGGAACACCGGGGAGCTGTTTTTT. Protein product: CASRIAGGNTGELFF.

This clone showed up just once. The chain combines TRBV5-4 with TRBJ2-7; 10 bases are a match to TRBD2. Trimming took 0 bases from V and 4 from J; bases not matched to a gene: 7. The germline CDR1 and CDR2 sequences are SGHNT and YYREEE (reference sequence). This CDR3 contains 16 residues. The CDR3 nucleotides are TGTGCCAGCAGCTTGGTGGCTAGCGGGAGTCGGTACGAGCAGTACTTC. Translated: CASSLVASGSRYEQYF.

The chain joins TRBV13 to TRBJ2-7; D might be TRBD2 (6 bases). From germline, CDR1 is PRHDT and CDR2 FYEKMQ (reference sequence). V lost 0 bases and J lost 3, with 15 bases in between. CDR3 length equals 16 residues. CDR3 residues: CASSLGLEGGNYEQYF. The CDR3 DNA reads as TGTGCCAGCAGCTTAGGCCTTGAGGGCGGGAACTACGAGCAGTACTTC.

The chain links TRBV14 to TRBJ1-2, with D unresolved. CDR1 SGHDN and CDR2 FVKESK come from the germline V gene. V was trimmed by 1 base and J by 2 bases, leaving 8 bases between them. The CDR3 has 14 amino acids. The CDR3, as DNA: TGTGCCAGCAGCCAAGTGAACAGCAACTATGGCTACACCTTC. Its translation is CASSQVNSNYGYTF. The variable domain in full, completed from reference TRBV14 and TRBJ1-2, reads EAGVTQFPSHSVIEKGQTVTLRCDPISGHDNLYWYRRVMGKEIKFLLHFVKESKQDESGMPNNRFLAERTGGTYSTLKVQPAELEDSGVYFCASSQVNSNYGYTFGSGTRLTVV.

Sample share makes this clone medium-sized. The chain carries TRBV5-6 and TRBJ1-3; D might be TRBD1 (6 bases). CDR3 length equals 15 residues. V was shortened by 3 bases and J by 0 bases, with 10 bases between the two germline ends. Germline lookup yields CDR1 SGHDT and CDR2 YYEEEE. CDR3 residues: CASSSGQSSGNTIYF. DNA of the CDR3: TGTGCCAGCAGCTCCGGACAGAGCTCTGGAAACACCATATATTTT.

CDR3 bases: TGTGCCAGCAGCTTAGATTGGGCGGACAGGGGGCCAGGGCTAGACTACGAGCAGTACTTC. Its protein product is CASSLDWADRGPGLDYEQYF. The J gene is TRBJ2-7, the V gene TRBV11-3; TRBD1 matches at 11 bases. The junction had 16 bases not matched to a gene; V was cut back by 0 bases and J by 3 bases. The germline V gene has CDR1 SGHNT and CDR2 YENEEA. The CDR3 totals 20 residues.

The genes are TRBV5-1 and TRBJ2-3, with 9 bases identical to TRBD2. The CDR3 covers 15 residues. Germline trimming cut 2 bases from V and 1 base from J; bases unmatched to any gene: 2. Germline-derived CDR1 and CDR2 are SGHRS and YFSETQ. The CDR3 is CASSLQREGTDTQYF. Here the CDR3 DNA reads TGCGCCAGCAGCTTACAGCGGGAGGGCACAGATACGCAGTATTTT.

The chain employs TRBV7-8 and TRBJ2-7, with a possible D match to TRBD1 (6 bases). CDR3 length equals 13 residues. Between the trimmed V and J ends, which lost 5 bases and 7 bases, there was a span of 15 bases. The germline CDR1 and CDR2 sequences are SGHVS and FQNEAQ. The CDR3 nucleotides read TGTGCCAGCAGCCACCCCAGGGGAGATGAGCAGTACTTC. It translates to CASSHPRGDEQYF.

This rearrangement joins TRBV5-6 to TRBJ2-7, with D maybe TRBD2 (5 bases). Germline CDR1 and CDR2: SGHDT and YYEEEE. This CDR3 contains 15 residues. V lost 1 base and J lost 0, with 11 bases in between. The CDR3: CASSLKRRSSYEQYF. The CDR3 nucleotides are TGTGCCAGCAGCTTGAAGCGGCGGAGCTCCTACGAGCAGTACTTC.

The sample holds a few counts of this clone. V is TRBV5-4 and J is TRBJ2-5; 8 bases match TRBD1. Per germline, CDR1 SGHNT and CDR2 YYREEE (reference sequence). The CDR3 runs to 15 residues. Trimming cost V 1 base and J 2 bases; bases outside gene matches: 4. The CDR3 nucleotides read TGTGCCAGCAGCTTGAGCGGACAGGGACAAGAGACCCAGTACTTC. It translates to CASSLSGQGQETQYF.

The chain couples TRBV14 to TRBJ2-7; perhaps TRBD2 as D (6 bases). The germline V gene has CDR1 SGHDN and CDR2 FVKESK. This CDR3 region has 14 residues. Trimming pared 1 base from V and 9 bases from J, leaving 16 bases between. Here the CDR3 DNA reads TGTGCCAGCAGCCAAGTGGAGGGAAATTCTGGGCAGTACTTC. Translated: CASSQVEGNSGQYF.

The CDR3 coding sequence is TGTGCCAGCAGCTCTCGGTTAGGGAGAGGAAATGAGCAGTTCTTC. Translating gives CASSSRLGRGNEQFF. The V call is TRBV5-4, the J call TRBJ2-1; maybe TRBD2 (5 bases). CDR1 is SGHNT, CDR2 YYREEE, per germline (reference sequence). The V end lost 3 bases, the J end lost 7 bases, and 17 bases lay between the germline ends. The CDR3 is 15 amino acids.

The chain employs TRBV7-6 and TRBJ2-6; no firm D call. Germline assignment: CDR1 SGHVS and CDR2 FNYEAQ. V shed 4 bases and J shed 4 bases, with 8 bases lying between them. The length of the CDR3 is 14 residues. The CDR3 nucleotides read TGTGCCAGCAGCTCGACATACGGGGCCAACGTCCTGACTTTC. Its protein is CASSSTYGANVLTF. Together with reference TRBV7-6 and TRBJ2-6, the CDR3 gives the full variable domain: GAGVSQSPRYKVTKRGQDVALRCDPISGHVSLYWYRQALGQGPEFLTYFNYEAQQDKSGLPNDRFSAERPEGSISTLTIQRTEQRDSAMYRCASSSTYGANVLTFGAGSRLTVL.

This sequence joins TRBV27 and TRBJ2-5; 9 bases map to TRBD2. The ends lost 3 bases at V and 4 bases at J; junction bases unmatched: 9. There are 16 residues in the CDR3. Germline V CDR1 and CDR2: MNHEY, SMNVEV (reference sequence). The CDR3 here is CASSLGFSGSLETQYF. DNA for the CDR3: TGTGCCAGCAGTTTGGGGTTTAGCGGGAGTTTAGAGACCCAGTACTTC.

V usage is TRBV19 and J usage is TRBJ1-2; the D gene is possibly TRBD1 (6 bases). Germline loops: CDR1 LNHDA, CDR2 SQIVND (reference sequence). Trimming removed 5 bases at V and 6 bases at J, with 13 bases between. The CDR3 runs to 13 residues. CDR3 nucleotide sequence: TGTGCCAGTAGTTACGACAGGTTTAATGGCTACACCTTC. Protein product: CASSYDRFNGYTF.

The chain has TRBV29-1 and TRBJ2-2; D might be TRBD2 (5 bases). Trimming removed 3 bases from V and 3 bases from J, with 11 bases in between. There are 14 residues in the CDR3. Looked up from germline, CDR1 is SQVTM and CDR2 is ANQGSEA. The CDR3 DNA sequence: TGCAGCGTTGACCCCAGCGGATACACCGGGGAGCTGTTTTTT. This codes for CSVDPSGYTGELFF.

This clone has just one count. This chain connects TRBV5-6 to TRBJ2-5; TRBD1 matches 11 bases. Germline values: CDR1 SGHDT, CDR2 YYEEEE. Germline trimming cut 5 bases from V and 2 bases from J; bases unmatched to any gene: 11. CDR3 length: 17 residues. In DNA, the CDR3 is TGTGCCAGCAGATTGACCGGGACAGGGGGACTACAAGAGACCCAGTACTTC. This gives the protein CASRLTGTGGLQETQYF.

The table lists this clone with a few counts. The chain links TRBV6-1 to TRBJ1-1; D is unresolved. CDR3 size: 15 residues. Trimming cost V 2 bases and J 4 bases, with 14 bases left between them. Germline CDR1 is MNHNS and CDR2 is SASEGT. The chain's CDR3 is CASSELVSEVTEAFF. CDR3 nucleotide sequence: TGTGCCAGCAGTGAACTTGTCAGCGAGGTCACTGAAGCTTTCTTT.